The present entry profiles one T cell receptor (beta chain) with its context. The CDR3 covers 14 residues. J lost 4 bases, V lost 0 bases, and 2 bases had no gene match. CDR1 is MNHEY, CDR2 SVGAGI, per germline. This sample's time point: pretreatment peripheral blood. The data stem from a study of PD-L1 blockade in urothelial cancer. The data were produced by immunoSEQ multiplex PCR, yet TCRdb's version contains in-frame clones alone and is incomplete. Among around 70,000 clones listed, roughly 84% were seen once. The chain combines TRBV6-5 with TRBJ1-2, with 7 nucleotides matching TRBD1. This TCR was sampled from a woman in her seventies with urothelial cancer. Here the sequenced sample was PBMCs, taken around atezolizumab (anti-PD-L1) treatment. As DNA, the CDR3 is TGTGCCAGCAGTTACTCGAGACAGGGCTATGGCTACACCTTC. Translated: CASSYSRQGYGYTF.